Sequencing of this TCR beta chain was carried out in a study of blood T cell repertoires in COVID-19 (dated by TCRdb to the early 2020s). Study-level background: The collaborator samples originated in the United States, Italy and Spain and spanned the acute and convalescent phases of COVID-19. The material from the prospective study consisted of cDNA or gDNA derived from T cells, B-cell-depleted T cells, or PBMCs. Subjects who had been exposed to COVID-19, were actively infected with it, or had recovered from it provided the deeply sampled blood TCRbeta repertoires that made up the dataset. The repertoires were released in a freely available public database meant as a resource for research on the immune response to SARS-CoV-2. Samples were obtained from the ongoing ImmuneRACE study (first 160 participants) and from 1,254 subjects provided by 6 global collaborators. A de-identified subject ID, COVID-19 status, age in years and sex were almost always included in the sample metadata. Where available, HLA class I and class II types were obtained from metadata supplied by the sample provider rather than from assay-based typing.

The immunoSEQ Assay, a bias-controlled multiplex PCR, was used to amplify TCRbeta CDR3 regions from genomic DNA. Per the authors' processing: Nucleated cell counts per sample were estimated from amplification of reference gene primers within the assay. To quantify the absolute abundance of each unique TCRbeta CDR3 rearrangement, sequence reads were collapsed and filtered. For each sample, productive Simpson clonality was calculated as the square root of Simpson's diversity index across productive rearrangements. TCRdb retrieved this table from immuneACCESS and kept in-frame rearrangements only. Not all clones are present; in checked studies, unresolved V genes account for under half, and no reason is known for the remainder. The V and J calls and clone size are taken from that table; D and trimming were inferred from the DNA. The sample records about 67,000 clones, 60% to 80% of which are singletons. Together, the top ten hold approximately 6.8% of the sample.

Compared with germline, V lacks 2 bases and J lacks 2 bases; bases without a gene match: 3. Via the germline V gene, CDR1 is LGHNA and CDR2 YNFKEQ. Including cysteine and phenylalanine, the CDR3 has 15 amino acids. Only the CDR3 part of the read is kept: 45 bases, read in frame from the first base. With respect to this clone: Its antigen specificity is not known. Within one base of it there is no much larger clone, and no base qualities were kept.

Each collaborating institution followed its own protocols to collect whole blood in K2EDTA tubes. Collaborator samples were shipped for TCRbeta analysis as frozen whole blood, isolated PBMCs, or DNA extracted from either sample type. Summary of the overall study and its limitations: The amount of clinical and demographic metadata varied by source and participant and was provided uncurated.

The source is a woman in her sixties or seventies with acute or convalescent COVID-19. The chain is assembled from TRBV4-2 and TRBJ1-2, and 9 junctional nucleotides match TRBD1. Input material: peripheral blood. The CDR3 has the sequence CASSQPGTGNYGYTF. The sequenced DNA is TGTGCCAGCAGCCAACCCGGGACAGGGAACTATGGCTACACCTTC.